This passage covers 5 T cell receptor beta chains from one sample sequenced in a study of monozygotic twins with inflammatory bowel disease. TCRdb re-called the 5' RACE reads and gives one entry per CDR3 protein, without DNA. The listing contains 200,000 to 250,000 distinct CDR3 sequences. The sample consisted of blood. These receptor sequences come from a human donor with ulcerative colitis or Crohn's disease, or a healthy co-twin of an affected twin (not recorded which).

The CDR3 protein is CASHRPGDLYNEQFF. V usage is TRBV5-1 and J usage is TRBJ2-1; absent DNA, TCRdb's TRBD1 call cannot be checked. Germline V gene lookup returns CDR1 SGHRS and CDR2 YFSETQ. CDR3 size: 15 residues.

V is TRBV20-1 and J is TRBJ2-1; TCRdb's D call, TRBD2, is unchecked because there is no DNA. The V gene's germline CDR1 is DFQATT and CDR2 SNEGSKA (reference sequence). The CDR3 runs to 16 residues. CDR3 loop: CSAREAAGGRENEQFF.

The CDR3 is CASSSGTSVDGDTQYF. This chain uses TRBV5-1 with TRBJ2-3; TCRdb indicates TRBD2, and absent DNA this call remains unverified. The CDR3 length is 16 residues. The V gene's germline CDR1 is SGHRS and CDR2 YFSETQ. Together with reference TRBV5-1 and TRBJ2-3, the CDR3 gives the full variable domain: KAGVTQTPRYLIKTRGQQVTLSCSPISGHRSVSWYQQTPGQGLQFLFEYFSETQRNKGNFPGRFSGRQFSNSRSEMNVSTLELGDSALYLCASSSGTSVDGDTQYFGPGTRLTVL.

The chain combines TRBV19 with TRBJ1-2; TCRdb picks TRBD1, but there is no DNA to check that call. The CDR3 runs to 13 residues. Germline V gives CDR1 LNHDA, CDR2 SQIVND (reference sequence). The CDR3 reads CASSNTGNYGYTF.

The CDR3 sequence is CSATGAKGTGNTEAFF. The chain combines TRBV20-1 with TRBJ1-1; TCRdb's assignment of TRBD1 cannot be checked, as there is no DNA. Germline CDR1 DFQATT, CDR2 SNEGSKA (reference sequence). CDR3 length: 16 amino acids.